This TCR beta chain was recovered during a study of metastatic and nonmetastatic thyroid tumors. Treatment of any kind had been given to no patient before thyroid surgery. The V and J ends lost 5 bases and 2 bases respectively, with 19 bases between them. The CDR3 covers 17 residues. In germline, CDR1 is LNHDA, CDR2 SQIVND (reference sequence). With MiXCR, TCRdb reprocessed the PCR reads. The table shows about 92,000 clones, with under 15% occurring only once. This clone has at least ten counts. The clonotype comes from a female donor with papillary thyroid cancer or a benign thyroid nodule (not recorded which). Some clones in this sample may be carry-over from other donors' samples. This chain connects TRBV19 to TRBJ2-1, with a tentative D call TRBD1 (6 bases). The material sequenced was blood. The CDR3 DNA reads as TGTGCCAGTAGTTTTGAAACCGGGACACTCCCCTACAATGAGCAGTTCTTC. Translated: CASSFETGTLPYNEQFF.